This TCR beta chain originates from a study of tumor-infiltrating lymphocytes in oesophageal squamous cell carcinoma. With regard to this clonotype: The junction differs from germline at one of its ends, possibly a read error.

Germline V gives CDR1 SGHVS, CDR2 FNYEAQ. This CDR3 is 14 amino acids long. TCRdb passed the PCR reads through MiXCR, listing each CDR3 protein once. The table has approximately 19,000 distinct CDR3 sequences, about 40% seen once; the top ten hold 10%. This TCR was sampled from a male donor with esophageal squamous cell carcinoma. Input material: normal esophageal tissue next to the tumor. The chain combines TRBV7-6 with TRBJ2-7; no definite D call. The CDR3 DNA sequence: TGTGCCAGCAGCTTCGGCACGAATAATTCACCCCTCCACTTC. Amino acids: CASSFGTNNSPLHF.